This T cell receptor beta chain was obtained from a study of cytomegalovirus exposure and HLA in healthy donors. Both 60 Vbeta primers and 13 Jbeta primers went into the PCR. Some clones are missing from TCRdb's copy, which holds only in-frame ones; the method was immunoSEQ multiplex PCR. Among fewer than 75,000 clones listed, over 75% were seen once. Sequencing was done on a sample of PBMCs. The origin of this receptor is a young woman in good health and CMV-seronegative.

CDR3: CAWSLGGEKLFF. The CDR3, as DNA: TGTGCCTGGAGTCTCGGCGGGGAAAAACTGTTTTTT. The chain uses TRBV30 and TRBJ1-4; no firm D call. The CDR3 sequence is 12 residues long. Trimming left V 2 bases short and J 8 bases short, with 9 bases between. Germline V CDR1 and CDR2: GTSNPN, SVGIG (reference sequence).